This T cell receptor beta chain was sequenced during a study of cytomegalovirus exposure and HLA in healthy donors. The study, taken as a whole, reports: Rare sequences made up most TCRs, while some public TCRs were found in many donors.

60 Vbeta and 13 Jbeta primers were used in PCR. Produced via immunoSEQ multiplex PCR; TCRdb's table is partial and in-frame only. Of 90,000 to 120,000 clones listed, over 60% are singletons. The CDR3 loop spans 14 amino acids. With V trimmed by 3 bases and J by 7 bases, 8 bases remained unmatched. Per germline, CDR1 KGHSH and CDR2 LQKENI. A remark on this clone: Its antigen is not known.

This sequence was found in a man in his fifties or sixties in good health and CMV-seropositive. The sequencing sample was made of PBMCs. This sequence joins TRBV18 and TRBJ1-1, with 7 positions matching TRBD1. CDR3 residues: CASSPTRDRSEAFF. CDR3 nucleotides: TGTGCCAGCTCACCCACCCGGGACAGAAGTGAAGCTTTCTTT. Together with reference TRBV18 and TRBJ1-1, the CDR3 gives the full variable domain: NAGVMQNPRHLVRRRGQEARLRCSPMKGHSHVYWYRQLPEEGLKFMVYLQKENIIDESGMPKERFSAEFPKEGPSILRIQQVVRGDSAAYFCASSPTRDRSEAFFGQGTRLTVV.